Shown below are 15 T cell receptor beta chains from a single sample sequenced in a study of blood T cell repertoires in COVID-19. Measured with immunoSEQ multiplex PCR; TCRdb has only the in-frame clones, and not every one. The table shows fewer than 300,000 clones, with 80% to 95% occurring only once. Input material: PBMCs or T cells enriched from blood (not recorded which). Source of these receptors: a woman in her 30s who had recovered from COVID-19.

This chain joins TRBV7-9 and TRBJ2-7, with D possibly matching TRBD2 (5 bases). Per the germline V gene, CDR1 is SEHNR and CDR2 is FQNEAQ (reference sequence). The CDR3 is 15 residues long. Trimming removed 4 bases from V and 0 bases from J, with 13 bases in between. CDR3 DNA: TGTGCCAGCAGCTCAACCGGAGCGGACTCCTACGAGCAGTACTTC. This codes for CASSSTGADSYEQYF.

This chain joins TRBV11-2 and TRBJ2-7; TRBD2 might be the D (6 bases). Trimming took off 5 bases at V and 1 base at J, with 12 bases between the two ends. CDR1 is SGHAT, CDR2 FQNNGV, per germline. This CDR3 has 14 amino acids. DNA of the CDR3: TGTGCCAGCAGCCCTCGACTAGATTCCTACGAGCAGTACTTC. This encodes CASSPRLDSYEQYF. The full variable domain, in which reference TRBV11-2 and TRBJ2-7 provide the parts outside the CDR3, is EAGVAQSPRYKIIEKRQSVAFWCNPISGHATLYWYQQILGQGPKLLIQFQNNGVVDDSQLPKDRFSAERLKGVDSTLKIQPAKLEDSAVYLCASSPRLDSYEQYFGPGTRLTVT.

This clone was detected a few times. The CDR3 reads CATLSGREQFF. CDR3 coding DNA: TGTGCCACGCTCAGCGGGAGGGAGCAGTTCTTC. The V gene is TRBV30, the J gene TRBJ2-1, with 9 bases fitting TRBD2. Per germline, CDR1 GTSNPN and CDR2 SVGIG (reference sequence). Trimming at V came to 8 bases and at J to 10 bases, leaving 6 bases not matched to a gene. The CDR3 extends over 11 amino acids.

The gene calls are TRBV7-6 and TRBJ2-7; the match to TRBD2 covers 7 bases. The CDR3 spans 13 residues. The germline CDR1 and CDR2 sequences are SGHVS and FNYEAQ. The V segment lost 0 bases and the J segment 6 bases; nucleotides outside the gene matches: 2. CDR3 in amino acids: CASSLAGRAEQYF. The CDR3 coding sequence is TGTGCCAGCAGCTTAGCGGGGAGGGCCGAGCAGTACTTC.

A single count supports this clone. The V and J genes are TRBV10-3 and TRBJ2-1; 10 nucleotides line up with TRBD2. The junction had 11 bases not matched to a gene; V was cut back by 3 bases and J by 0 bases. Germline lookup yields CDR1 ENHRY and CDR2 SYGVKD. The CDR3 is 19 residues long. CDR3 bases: TGTGCCATCAGTGATGCTAGCGGGAGTTCTCCCAGCTCCTACAATGAGCAGTTCTTC. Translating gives CAISDASGSSPSSYNEQFF.

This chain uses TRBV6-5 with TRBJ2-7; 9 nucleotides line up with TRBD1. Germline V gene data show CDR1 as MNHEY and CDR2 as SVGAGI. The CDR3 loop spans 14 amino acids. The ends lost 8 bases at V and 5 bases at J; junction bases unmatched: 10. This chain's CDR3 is CASGRTGDPHEQYF. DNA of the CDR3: TGTGCCAGCGGCCGGACAGGGGACCCTCACGAGCAGTACTTC.

The CDR3 protein is CASSFGQGGDTGELFF. CDR3 bases: TGCGCCAGCAGCTTCGGACAGGGTGGCGACACCGGGGAGCTGTTTTTT. The chain links TRBV5-1 to TRBJ2-2, with 8 bases lining up with TRBD1. J was trimmed by 3 bases and V by 2 bases; bases with no gene match: 6. The CDR3 sequence is 16 residues long. The germline CDR1 and CDR2 sequences are SGHRS and YFSETQ.

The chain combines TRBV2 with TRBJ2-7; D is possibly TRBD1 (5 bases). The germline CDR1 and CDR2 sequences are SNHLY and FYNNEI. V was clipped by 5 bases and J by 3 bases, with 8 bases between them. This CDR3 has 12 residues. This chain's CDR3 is CASSLQDYEQYF. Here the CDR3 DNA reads TGTGCCAGCAGTCTACAGGACTACGAGCAGTACTTC.

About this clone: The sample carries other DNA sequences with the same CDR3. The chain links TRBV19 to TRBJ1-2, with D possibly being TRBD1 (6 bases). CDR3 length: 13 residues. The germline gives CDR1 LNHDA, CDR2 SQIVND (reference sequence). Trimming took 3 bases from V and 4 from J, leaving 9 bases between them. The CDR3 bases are TGTGCCAGTAGTATGGACAGCCCCTATGGCTACACCTTC. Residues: CASSMDSPYGYTF.

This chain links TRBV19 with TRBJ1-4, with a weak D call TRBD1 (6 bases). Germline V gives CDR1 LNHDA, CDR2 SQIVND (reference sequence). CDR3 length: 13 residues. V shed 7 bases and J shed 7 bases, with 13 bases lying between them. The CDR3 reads CASNTGLSEKLFF. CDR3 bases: TGTGCCAGTAATACAGGGTTGAGTGAAAAACTGTTTTTT.

The CDR3 spells CASSSGQSLAHSNQPQHF. The CDR3 bases are TGTGCCAGCAGTTCCGGACAGTCTTTGGCCCATAGCAATCAGCCCCAGCATTTT. The gene calls are TRBV27 and TRBJ1-5; weak D call: TRBD1 (6 bases). Trimming pared 4 bases from V and 0 bases from J, leaving 19 bases between. Germline V gene lookup returns CDR1 MNHEY and CDR2 SMNVEV (reference sequence). The CDR3 length is 18 residues.

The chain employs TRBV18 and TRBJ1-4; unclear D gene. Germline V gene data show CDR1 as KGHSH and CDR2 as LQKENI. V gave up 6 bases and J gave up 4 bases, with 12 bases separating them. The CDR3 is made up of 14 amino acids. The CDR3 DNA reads TGTGCCAGCTCTCTCGGGGTGTATAATGAAAAACTGTTTTTT. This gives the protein CASSLGVYNEKLFF. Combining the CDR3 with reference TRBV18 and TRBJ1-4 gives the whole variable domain NAGVMQNPRHLVRRRGQEARLRCSPMKGHSHVYWYRQLPEEGLKFMVYLQKENIIDESGMPKERFSAEFPKEGPSILRIQQVVRGDSAAYFCASSLGVYNEKLFFGSGTQLSVL.

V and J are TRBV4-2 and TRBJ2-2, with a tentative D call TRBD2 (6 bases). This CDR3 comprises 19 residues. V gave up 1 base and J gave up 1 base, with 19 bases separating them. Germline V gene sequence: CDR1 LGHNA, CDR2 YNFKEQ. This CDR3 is CASSQGGSGLARNTGELFF. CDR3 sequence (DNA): TGTGCCAGCAGCCAAGGAGGGTCGGGCCTAGCGAGGAACACCGGGGAGCTGTTTTTT.

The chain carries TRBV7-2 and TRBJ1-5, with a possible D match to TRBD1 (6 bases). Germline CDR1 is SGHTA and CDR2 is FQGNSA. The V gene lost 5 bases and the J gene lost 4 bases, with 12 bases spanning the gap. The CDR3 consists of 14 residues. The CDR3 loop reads CASSTGNGNQPQHF. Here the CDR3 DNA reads TGTGCCAGCAGCACAGGGAATGGAAATCAGCCCCAGCATTTT.

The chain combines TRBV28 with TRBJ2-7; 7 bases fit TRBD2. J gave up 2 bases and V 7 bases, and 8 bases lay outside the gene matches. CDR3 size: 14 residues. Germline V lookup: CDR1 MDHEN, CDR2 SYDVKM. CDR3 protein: CASTWGGIAYEQYF. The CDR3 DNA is TGTGCCAGCACCTGGGGGGGGATCGCCTACGAGCAGTACTTC.